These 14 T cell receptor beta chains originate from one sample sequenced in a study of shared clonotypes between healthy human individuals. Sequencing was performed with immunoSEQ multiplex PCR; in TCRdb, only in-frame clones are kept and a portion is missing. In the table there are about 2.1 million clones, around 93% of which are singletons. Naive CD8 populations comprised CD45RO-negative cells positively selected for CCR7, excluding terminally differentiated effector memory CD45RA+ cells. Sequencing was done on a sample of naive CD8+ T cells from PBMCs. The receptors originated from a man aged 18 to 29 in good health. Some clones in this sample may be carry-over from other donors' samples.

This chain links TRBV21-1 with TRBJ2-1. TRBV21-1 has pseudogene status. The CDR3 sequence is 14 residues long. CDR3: CASSPPPRSNEQFF. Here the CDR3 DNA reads TGTGCCAGCAGCCCTCCCCCCAGGAGCAATGAGCAGTTCTTC.

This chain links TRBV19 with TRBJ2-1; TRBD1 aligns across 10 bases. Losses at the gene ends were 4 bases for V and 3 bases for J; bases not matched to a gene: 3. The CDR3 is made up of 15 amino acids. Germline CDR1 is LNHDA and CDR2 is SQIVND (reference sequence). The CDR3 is CASSTGTGVYNEQFF. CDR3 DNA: TGTGCCAGTAGTACCGGGACAGGGGTCTACAATGAGCAGTTCTTC.

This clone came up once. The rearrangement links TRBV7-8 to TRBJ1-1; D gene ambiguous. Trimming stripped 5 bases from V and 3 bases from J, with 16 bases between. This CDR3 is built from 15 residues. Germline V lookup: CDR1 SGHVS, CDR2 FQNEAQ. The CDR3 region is CASSPSGVRDTEAFF. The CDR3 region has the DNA TGTGCCAGCAGCCCATCTGGGGTCCGCGACACTGAAGCTTTCTTT.

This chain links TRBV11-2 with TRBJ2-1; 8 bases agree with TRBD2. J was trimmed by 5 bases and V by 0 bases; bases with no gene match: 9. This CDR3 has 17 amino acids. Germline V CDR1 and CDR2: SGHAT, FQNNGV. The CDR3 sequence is CASSLDFSGSLNNEQFF. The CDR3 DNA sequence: TGTGCCAGCAGCTTAGACTTCAGCGGGAGTCTTAACAATGAGCAGTTCTTC.

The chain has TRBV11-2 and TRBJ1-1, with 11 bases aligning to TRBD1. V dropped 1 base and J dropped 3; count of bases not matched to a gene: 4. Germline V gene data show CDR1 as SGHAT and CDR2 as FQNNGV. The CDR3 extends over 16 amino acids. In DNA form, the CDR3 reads TGTGCCAGCAGCTTAGGGACAGGGGGCTGGTACACTGAAGCTTTCTTT. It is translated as CASSLGTGGWYTEAFF.

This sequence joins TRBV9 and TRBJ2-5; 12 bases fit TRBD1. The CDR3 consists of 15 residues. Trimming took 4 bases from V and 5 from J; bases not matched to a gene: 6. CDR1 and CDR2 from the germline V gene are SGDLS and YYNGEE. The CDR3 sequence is CASSSRDRGPETQYF. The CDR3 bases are TGTGCCAGCAGCAGCCGGGACAGGGGGCCGGAGACCCAGTACTTC.

DNA of the CDR3: TGTGCCAGCACCATACAGACGGAAGAGACCCAGTACTTC. It encodes CASTIQTEETQYF. The gene calls are TRBV7-8 and TRBJ2-5; D not certain. The ends were cut back, 7 bases at V and 3 bases at J, with 12 bases in the middle. Germline values: CDR1 SGHVS, CDR2 FQNEAQ. This CDR3 region has 13 residues.

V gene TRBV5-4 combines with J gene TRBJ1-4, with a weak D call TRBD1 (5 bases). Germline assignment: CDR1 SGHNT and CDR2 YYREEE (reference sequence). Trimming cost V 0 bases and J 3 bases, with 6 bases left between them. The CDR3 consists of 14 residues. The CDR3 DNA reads TGTGCCAGCAGCTTGGGACAGCCTAATGAAAAACTGTTTTTT. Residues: CASSLGQPNEKLFF. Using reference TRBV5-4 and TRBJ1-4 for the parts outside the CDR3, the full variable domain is ETGVTQSPTHLIKTRGQQVTLRCSSQSGHNTVSWYQQALGQGPQFIFQYYREEENGRGNFPPRFSGLQFPNYSSELNVNALELDDSALYLCASSLGQPNEKLFFGSGTQLSVL.

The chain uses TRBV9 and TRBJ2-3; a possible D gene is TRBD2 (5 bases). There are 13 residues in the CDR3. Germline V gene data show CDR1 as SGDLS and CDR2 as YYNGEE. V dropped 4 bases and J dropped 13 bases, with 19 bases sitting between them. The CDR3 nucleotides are TGTGCCAGCAGCCCACGCCCGGGCCCGGAGGAGTATTTT. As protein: CASSPRPGPEEYF.

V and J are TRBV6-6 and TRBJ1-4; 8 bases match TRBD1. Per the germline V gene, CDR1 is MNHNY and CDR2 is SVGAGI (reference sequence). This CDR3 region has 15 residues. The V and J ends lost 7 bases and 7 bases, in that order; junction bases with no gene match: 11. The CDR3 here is CASTHRGQAREKLFF. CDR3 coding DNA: TGTGCCAGCACCCACAGGGGACAGGCCCGTGAAAAACTGTTTTTT.

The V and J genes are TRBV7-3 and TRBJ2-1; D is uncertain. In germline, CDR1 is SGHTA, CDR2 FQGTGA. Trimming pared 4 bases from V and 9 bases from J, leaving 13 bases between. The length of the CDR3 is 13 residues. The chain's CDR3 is CASSSVVPGEQFF. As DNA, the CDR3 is TGTGCCAGCAGCTCCGTGGTCCCGGGTGAGCAGTTCTTC.

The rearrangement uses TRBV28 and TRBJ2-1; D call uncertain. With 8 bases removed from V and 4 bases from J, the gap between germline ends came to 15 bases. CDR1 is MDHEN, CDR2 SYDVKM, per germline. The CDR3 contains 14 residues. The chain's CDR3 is CASRPPRPYNEQFF. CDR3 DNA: TGTGCCAGCCGACCCCCCAGGCCGTACAATGAGCAGTTCTTC.

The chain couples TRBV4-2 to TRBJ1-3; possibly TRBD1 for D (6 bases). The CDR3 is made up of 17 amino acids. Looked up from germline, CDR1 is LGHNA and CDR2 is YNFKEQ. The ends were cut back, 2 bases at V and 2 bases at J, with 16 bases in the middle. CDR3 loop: CASSQPFRGAPGNTIYF. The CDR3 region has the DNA TGTGCCAGCAGCCAACCCTTTAGGGGGGCTCCTGGAAACACCATATATTTT.

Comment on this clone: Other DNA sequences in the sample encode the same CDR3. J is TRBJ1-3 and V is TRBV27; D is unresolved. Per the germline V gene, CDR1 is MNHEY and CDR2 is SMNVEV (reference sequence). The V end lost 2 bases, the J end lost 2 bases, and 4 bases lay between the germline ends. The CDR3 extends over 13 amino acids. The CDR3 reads CASSLRAGNTIYF. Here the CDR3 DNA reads TGTGCCAGCAGTTTACGGGCTGGAAACACCATATATTTT.